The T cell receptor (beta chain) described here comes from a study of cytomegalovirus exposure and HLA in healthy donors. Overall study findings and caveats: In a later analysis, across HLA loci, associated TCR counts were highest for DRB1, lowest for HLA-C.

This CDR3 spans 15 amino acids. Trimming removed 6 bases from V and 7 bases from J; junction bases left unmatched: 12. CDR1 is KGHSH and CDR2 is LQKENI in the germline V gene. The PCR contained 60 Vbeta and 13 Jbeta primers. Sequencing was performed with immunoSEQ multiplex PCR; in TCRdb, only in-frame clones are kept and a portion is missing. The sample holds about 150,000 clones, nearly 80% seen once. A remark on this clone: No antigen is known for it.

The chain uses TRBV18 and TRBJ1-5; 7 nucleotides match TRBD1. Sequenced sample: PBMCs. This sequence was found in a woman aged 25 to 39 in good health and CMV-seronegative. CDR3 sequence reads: CASSPETGIGQPQHF. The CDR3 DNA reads TGTGCCAGCTCCCCTGAGACAGGGATTGGGCAGCCCCAGCATTTT.